One T cell receptor (beta chain) is described in this entry. Its antigen is not known. The junction does not match germline at one end; this may be a read error. Three rounds of nested PCR, following a modified ARM-PCR protocol, produced the TCRbeta library. TCRdb re-called the multiplex PCR reads with MiXCR, one entry per CDR3 protein. The table records roughly 74,000 distinct CDR3 sequences, 76% of them present only once. The data were obtained in a study of tumor and adjacent non-tumor tissue in lung cancer. At the level of the study: The patients, 9 to 11 men and 4 or 5 women, were roughly 30 to 76 with stage I to III disease.

Study observations and caveats: Tumor TCR diversity, when higher, was linked to shorter survival.

RNA was extracted from bulk tissue without any cell sorting. The normal lung tissue was taken more than 3 cm from the tumor edge. The CDR3 loop spans 16 amino acids. The V gene's germline CDR1 is SGHNT and CDR2 YENEEA. The TCR sequence derives from a man aged 70 or older with non-small cell lung cancer. The rearrangement links TRBV11-3 to TRBJ1-1; 7 positions agree with TRBD1. The source material was distant non-tumor lung tissue. The CDR3 spells CASSFQDRTLDTEPFF. The CDR3, as DNA: TGTGCCAGCAGCTTCCAGGACAGGACCCTGGACACTGAACCTTTCTTT.